This T cell receptor beta chain was sequenced in a study of T cells in localized non-small cell lung cancer (dated by TCRdb to about 2020). Turning to the overall study: Comparing tumors with uninvolved tumor-adjacent lungs, the study looked at the T cell repertoires of roughly 250 patients with early-stage NSCLC. The cohort comprised roughly 230 treatment-naïve NSCLC patients with resected, localized lung tumors. NSCLC patients had a mean age of approximately 66 years, and 129 were male and over 85 female. Overall study outcomes, separate from this receptor: Because multi-region tumor sequencing was not performed, intratumor heterogeneity could not be ruled out. Higher blood T cell density associated with longer overall survival, while higher adjacent-lung clonality associated with shorter survival. Of the top 100 tumor clones, a median of approximately 60 were detected in paired uninvolved adjacent lung; 28 were also among that lung's top 100. Uninvolved tumor-adjacent lung showed the highest T cell clonality, higher than tumor, which suggests more focused antigenic responses in the uninvolved tumor-adjacent lung. Since the design was exploratory, TCR variables were selected using unadjusted p-values with no false-discovery rate correction.

Relative to germline, V is missing 3 bases and J is missing 7 bases, with 9 bases of the junction outside any gene match. Inclusive of the bounding cysteine and phenylalanine, the CDR3 is 14 residues long. Just the 42-base CDR3 DNA is kept, in frame starting at base 1. CDR1 SGDLS and CDR2 YYNGEE are derived from the germline V gene. A note on this clone: The antigen it binds to is not known. Per-base quality was not reported, and no clone a single base away is much larger than it.

TCR beta CDR3 regions were sequenced from DNA using the immunoSEQ Assay. Per the source publication's procedure: To compute T cell density, TCR beta template counts were normalized to usable DNA, which was estimated by amplifying housekeeping genes. Richness was estimated using the preseqR package, with extrapolation to 400,000 templates for PBMC samples and to 120,000 templates for tissue samples. Clonality was taken to be one minus Pielou's evenness. Tissue-enriched TCRs were identified through differential abundance testing performed on productive amino-acid clonotypes, with a minimum total count of 5 and an alpha of 0.1. Repertoire overlap between compartments was quantified with the Jaccard Index and Morisita Overlap Index. GLIPH clustered TCR beta CDR3s with public tetramer-defined viral CDR3s; viral motifs required at least three viral sequences plus V-gene enrichment. TCRdb obtained this table from immuneACCESS and retained in-frame rearrangements with V and J assigned. These tables miss some clones; where compared with another copy, unresolved V genes account for less than half of the shortfall, and the remainder is unexplained. V and J calls plus clone size are reproduced from that table; the DNA served to infer D and trimming. The sample profile shows under 35,000 clones; 75% to 95% of them were found once. About 28% of the sample belongs to the ten largest clones.

At diagnosis, tumor, uninvolved tumor-adjacent lung and peripheral blood were collected and then preserved as a mix of FFPE and fresh-frozen material. For TCR repertoire profiling, blood samples were analyzed in the form of peripheral blood mononuclear cells. This chain joins TRBV9 to TRBJ1-2, and 7 junctional nucleotides match TRBD1. Sample: peripheral blood, taken before any cancer treatment. This TCR was sampled from a female donor over 55 with stage I lung adenocarcinoma. The CDR3 region reads CASSGDSKTAGYTF. The DNA reads as follows: TGTGCCAGCAGCGGGGACAGCAAAACGGCTGGCTACACCTTC.